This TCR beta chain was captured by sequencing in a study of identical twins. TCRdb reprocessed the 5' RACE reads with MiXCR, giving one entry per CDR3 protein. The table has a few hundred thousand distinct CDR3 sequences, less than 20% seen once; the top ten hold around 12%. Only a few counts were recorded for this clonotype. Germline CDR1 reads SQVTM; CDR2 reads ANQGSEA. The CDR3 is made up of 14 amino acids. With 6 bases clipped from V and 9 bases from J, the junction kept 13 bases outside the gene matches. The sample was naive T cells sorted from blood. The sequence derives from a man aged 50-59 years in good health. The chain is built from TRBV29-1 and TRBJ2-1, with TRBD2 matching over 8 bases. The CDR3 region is CSVETGPGGVEQFF. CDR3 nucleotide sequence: TGCAGCGTGGAGACAGGACCGGGGGGGGTTGAGCAGTTCTTC.